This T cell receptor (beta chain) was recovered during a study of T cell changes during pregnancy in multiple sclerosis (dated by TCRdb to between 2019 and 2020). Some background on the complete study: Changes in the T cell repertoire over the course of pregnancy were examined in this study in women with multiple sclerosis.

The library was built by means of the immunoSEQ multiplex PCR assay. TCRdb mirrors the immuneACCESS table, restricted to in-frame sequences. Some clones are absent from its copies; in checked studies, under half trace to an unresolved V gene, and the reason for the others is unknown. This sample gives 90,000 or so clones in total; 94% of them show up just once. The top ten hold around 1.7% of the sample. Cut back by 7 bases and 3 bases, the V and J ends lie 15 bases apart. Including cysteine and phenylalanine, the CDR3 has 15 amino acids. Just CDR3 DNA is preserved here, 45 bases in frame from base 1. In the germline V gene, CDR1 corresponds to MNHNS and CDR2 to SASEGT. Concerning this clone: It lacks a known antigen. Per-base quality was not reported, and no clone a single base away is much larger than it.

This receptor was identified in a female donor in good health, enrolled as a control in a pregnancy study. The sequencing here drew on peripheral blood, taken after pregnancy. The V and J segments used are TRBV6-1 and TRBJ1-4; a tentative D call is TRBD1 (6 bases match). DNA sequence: TGTGCCAGCATGCAGACAGGCCTTCCTAATGAAAAACTGTTTTTT. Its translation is CASMQTGLPNEKLFF.